Shown below are 17 T cell receptor beta chains from a single sample sequenced in a study of CD4 and CD8 cells across lung adenocarcinoma regions. TCRdb re-derived calls from the PCR reads in MiXCR, one entry per CDR3 protein. The data hold 9,500 to 15,000 distinct CDR3 sequences, with over 45% observed a single time. Sequences were obtained from CD8+ T cells from the margin of a lung tumor. The receptors derive from a male donor with lung adenocarcinoma. The CD4 and CD8 labels of this study may be unreliable.

J is TRBJ2-1 and V is TRBV12-3 or TRBV12-4, with TRBD1 identical over 8 bases. The DNA end lines up better with TRBJ2-7; the J call may be wrong. The CDR3 consists of 14 residues. CDR3 sequence: CGGRGPCAKNTQYF. As DNA, the CDR3 is TGTGGCGGCAGGGGGCCGTGTGCCAAAAATACGCAGTACTTC.

In the case of this clonotype: Mismatch with germline at one junction end may stem from a read error. V and J are TRBV27 and TRBJ2-3; D is possibly TRBD1 or TRBD2 (6 bases each). From germline, CDR1 is MNHEY and CDR2 SMNVEV (reference sequence). The CDR3 has 17 residues. The CDR3 coding sequence is TGTGCCAGCAGTTCGGAACTAGGGGTGGGGGGCAAAGATACGCAGTACTTT. Protein: CASSSELGVGGKDTQYF.

Regarding this clonotype: An end of the junction differs from the germline gene, which may be a read error. The chain employs TRBV6-5 and TRBJ2-1, with D perhaps TRBD1 (6 bases). The CDR3 sequence is 15 residues long. Germline V gene sequence: CDR1 MNHEY, CDR2 SVGAGI. Here the CDR3 reads CARSYKGVTYDEQFF. The CDR3 coding sequence is TGTGCCAGGAGTTACAAGGGGGTGACATACGATGAGCAGTTCTTC.

The genes are TRBV3-1 and TRBJ2-1; the D gene is possibly TRBD2 (5 bases). Germline CDR1 is LGHDT and CDR2 is YNNKEL (reference sequence). V dropped 2 bases and J dropped 12 bases, with 14 bases sitting between them. The CDR3 length is 13 residues. CDR3 DNA: TGTGCCAGCAGCCAACCGGGGAATAGAGGGCAGTTCTTC. It is translated as CASSQPGNRGQFF.

This clonotype turned up a few times. It may be a read error: a sequence one base away is much more abundant. The chain joins TRBV6-2 or TRBV6-3 to TRBJ2-5; no clear D. The CDR3 has 15 amino acids. V lost 5 bases, J lost 11 bases, and 24 bases lay in between. Per the germline V gene, CDR1 is MNHEY and CDR2 is SVGEGT. DNA for the CDR3: TGTGCCAGCAGTCCACTCATAAGAGGCTACAATGAGCAGTACTTC. It is translated as CASSPLIRGYNEQYF.

There are many counts of this clonotype. The chain recombines TRBV6-2 or TRBV6-3 with TRBJ2-1; tentatively, D is TRBD1 or TRBD2 (5 bases each). V dropped 7 bases and J dropped 9 bases, with 19 bases sitting between them. The length of the CDR3 is 14 residues. In germline, CDR1 is MNHEY, CDR2 SVGEGT. The CDR3 sequence is CASTQVGVGAEQFF. CDR3 DNA sequence: TGTGCCAGCACCCAAGTGGGTGTCGGGGCTGAGCAGTTCTTC.

This chain links TRBV6-1 with TRBJ2-5; D is unclear. V lost 0 bases and J lost 9, with 23 bases in between. The CDR3 contains 17 residues. From germline, CDR1 is MNHNS and CDR2 SASEGT. CDR3: CASSEALLKLAEVSQYF. CDR3 in DNA: TGTGCCAGCAGTGAAGCGCTTCTTAAACTTGCGGAAGTGTCCCAGTACTTC.

Within the sample, this clonotype is medium-sized (0.01 to 0.1%). CDR3: CASSPLTSVDIQYF. The CDR3 nucleotides are TGTGCCAGCAGCCCGTTGACTAGCGTTGACATTCAGTACTTC. V usage is TRBV7-2 and J usage is TRBJ2-4; 8 bases are a match to TRBD2. The CDR3 consists of 14 residues. CDR1 is SGHTA and CDR2 is FQGNSA in the germline V gene. After removal of 5 bases from V and 8 bases from J, the junction contained 8 bases not matched to a gene.

In its sample, this clonotype was seen many times. V and J are TRBV6-2 or TRBV6-3 and TRBJ2-2; either TRBD1 or TRBD2 may supply D (5 bases each). The germline V and J ends were trimmed by 1 base and 5 bases, with 14 bases remaining between them. The CDR3 extends over 16 amino acids. In germline, CDR1 is MNHEY, CDR2 SVGEGT. The CDR3 is CASSYWVGTGTGELFF. The CDR3 coding sequence is TGTGCCAGCAGTTACTGGGTCGGGACGGGAACCGGGGAGCTGTTTTTT.

The chain recombines TRBV10-3 with TRBJ2-4; weak D call: TRBD2 (6 bases). The CDR3 contains 14 residues. The V end was cut by 11 bases, the J end by 5 bases, with 19 bases between. The germline gives CDR1 ENHRY, CDR2 SYGVKD. The CDR3 loop is CAGSDGGVENIQYF. The CDR3 DNA reads TGTGCCGGGAGCGACGGGGGTGTGGAAAACATTCAGTACTTC.

In regard to this clonotype: Compared with germline, one end of the junction differs, possibly owing to a read error. The chain combines TRBV6-1 with TRBJ2-4, with D maybe TRBD2 (7 bases). The germline V gene has CDR1 MNHNS and CDR2 SASEGT. The CDR3 has 15 residues. Here the CDR3 reads CAGGPGGRDKDTQYF. CDR3 nucleotide sequence: TGTGCCGGCGGACCCGGGGGGCGTGACAAAGATACGCAGTACTTT.

The rearrangement links TRBV7-9 to TRBJ2-1; 9 bases agree with TRBD2. The length of the CDR3 is 16 residues. Germline loops: CDR1 SEHNR, CDR2 FQNEAQ (reference sequence). V was pared by 1 base and J by 6 bases, with 7 bases of the junction left unmatched. In DNA, the CDR3 is TGTGCCAGCAGCTTAGGGGCGGGAGGGCCAGGCAATGAGCAGTTCTTC. Residues: CASSLGAGGPGNEQFF.

The chain is built from TRBV6-4 and TRBJ2-3; D unclear. V lost 3 bases, J lost 0 bases, and 4 bases lay in between. The CDR3 consists of 13 residues. The V gene's germline CDR1 is MRHNA and CDR2 SNTAGT. CDR3 amino acids: CASSEASTDTQYF. CDR3 DNA sequence: TGTGCCAGCAGTGAGGCTAGCACAGATACGCAGTATTTT.

Concerning this clonotype itself: One end of the junction does not line up with germline, which may come from a read error. The V call is TRBV27, the J call TRBJ2-3; D possibly corresponds to TRBD1 (6 bases). The CDR3 loop spans 17 amino acids. The germline V gene encodes CDR1 MNHEY and CDR2 SMNVEV (reference sequence). The CDR3 loop is CASRLGAGGRGPDTQYF. CDR3 in DNA: TGTGCCAGCAGATTGGGGGCTGGGGGCCGTGGCCCAGATACGCAGTATTTC.

The V and J genes are TRBV27 and TRBJ2-7; either TRBD1 or TRBD2 may fit D (6 bases each). Germline assignment: CDR1 MNHEY and CDR2 SMNVEV (reference sequence). This CDR3 contains 12 residues. Trimming shortened V by 6 bases and J by 6 bases, and 12 bases separated the two germline ends. The CDR3 is CASSTRGGEQYF. The CDR3 bases are TGTGCCAGCAGCACCAGGGGAGGCGAGCAGTACTTC.

This clonotype was observed a few times. The gene calls are TRBV9 and TRBJ2-3; the match to TRBD2 covers 9 bases. There are 16 residues in the CDR3. CDR1 and CDR2 from the germline V gene are SGDLS and YYNGEE. J lost 1 base, V lost 0 bases, and 3 bases had no gene match. The CDR3: CASSVGLAGRTDTQYF. Written as DNA, the CDR3 is TGTGCCAGCAGCGTAGGCCTAGCGGGGCGCACAGATACGCAGTATTTT.

This clonotype was observed many times. The chain employs TRBV6-1 and TRBJ2-1, with a possible D match to TRBD2 (6 bases). V lost 8 bases to trimming and J lost 0 bases, with 14 bases between them. Germline V lookup: CDR1 MNHNS, CDR2 SASEGT. The CDR3 is 15 residues long. The CDR3 DNA reads as TGTGCCAGCGTACGGGACTTTAGCTCCTACAATGAGCAGTTCTTC. It codes for CASVRDFSSYNEQFF.